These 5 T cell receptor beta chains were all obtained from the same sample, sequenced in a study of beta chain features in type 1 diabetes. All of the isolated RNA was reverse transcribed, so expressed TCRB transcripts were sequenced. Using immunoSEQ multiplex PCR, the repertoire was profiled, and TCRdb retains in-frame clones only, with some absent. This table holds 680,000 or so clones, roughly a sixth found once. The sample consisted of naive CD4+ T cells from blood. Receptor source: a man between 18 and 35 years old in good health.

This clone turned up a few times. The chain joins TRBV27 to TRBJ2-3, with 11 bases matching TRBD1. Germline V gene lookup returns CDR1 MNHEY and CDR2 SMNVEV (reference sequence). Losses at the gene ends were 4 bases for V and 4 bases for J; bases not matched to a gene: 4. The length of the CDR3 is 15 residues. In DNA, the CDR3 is TGTGCCAGCAGTTCAAGGACAGGGGGCGCAGATACGCAGTATTTT. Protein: CASSSRTGGADTQYF.

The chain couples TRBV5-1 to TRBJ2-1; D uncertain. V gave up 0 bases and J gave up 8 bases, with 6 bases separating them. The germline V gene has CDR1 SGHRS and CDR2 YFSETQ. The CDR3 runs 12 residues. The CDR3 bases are TGCGCCAGCAGCTTGGAGTGGCATGAGCAGTTCTTC. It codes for CASSLEWHEQFF.

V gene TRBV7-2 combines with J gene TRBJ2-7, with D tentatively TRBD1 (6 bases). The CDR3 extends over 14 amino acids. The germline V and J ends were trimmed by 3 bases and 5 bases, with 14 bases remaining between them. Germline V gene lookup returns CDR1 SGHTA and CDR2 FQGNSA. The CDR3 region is CASSFWDTENEQYF. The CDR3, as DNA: TGTGCCAGCAGCTTCTGGGACACTGAAAACGAGCAGTACTTC.

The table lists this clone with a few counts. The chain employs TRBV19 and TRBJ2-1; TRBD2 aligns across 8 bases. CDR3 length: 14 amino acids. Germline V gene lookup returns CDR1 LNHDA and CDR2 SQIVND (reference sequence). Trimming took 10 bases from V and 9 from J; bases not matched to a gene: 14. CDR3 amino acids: CATHPSGPLGEQFF. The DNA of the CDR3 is TGTGCCACCCACCCTAGCGGGCCCCTTGGTGAGCAGTTCTTC.

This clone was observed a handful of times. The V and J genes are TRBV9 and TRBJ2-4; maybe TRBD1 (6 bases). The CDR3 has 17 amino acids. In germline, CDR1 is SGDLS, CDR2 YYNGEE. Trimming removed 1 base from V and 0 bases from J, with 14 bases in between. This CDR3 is CASSVSPGTLAKNIQYF. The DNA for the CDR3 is TGTGCCAGCAGCGTAAGCCCGGGGACATTAGCCAAAAACATTCAGTACTTC.